This T cell receptor (beta chain) was documented in a study of cytomegalovirus exposure and HLA in healthy donors. Study overall: Early released data had about 80 million unique TCRs, all coming from HLA-typed donors. Whole-study results and caveats: Further analysis, carried out later, found HLA-associated TCR beta chains more clonally expanded than equally common other chains. An ancestry cluster, one associated with Asian ancestry, reportedly showed fewer N-insertions than the 666-donor mean in a later analysis. Presence/absence analyses assumed roughly uniform sequencing depth across donors.

A note on this clone: Its antigen is not known.

60 Vbeta and 13 Jbeta primers were used in PCR. Profiled with immunoSEQ multiplex PCR; TCRdb holds only in-frame clones, not every one. In the table there are approximately 170,000 clones, around 77% of which are singletons. The specimen sequenced was PBMCs. The sequence came from a woman aged 35 to 49 in good health and CMV-seronegative.

The CDR3 loop reads CACADTNYGYTF. CDR3 in DNA: TGTGCCTGCGCCGACACCAACTATGGCTACACCTTC. The gene calls are TRBV25-1 and TRBJ1-2; D not certain. The V gene's germline CDR1 is MGHDK and CDR2 SYGVNS. The CDR3 has 12 residues. With 11 bases removed from V and 2 bases from J, the gap between germline ends came to 12 bases.